The 28 T cell receptor beta chains below come from one sample, sequenced in a study of T cell repertoires in cytomegalovirus infection. TCRdb fed the reads into MiXCR, producing one record per CDR3 protein. The sample contains a few hundred thousand distinct CDR3 sequences, about 40% of which appear only once. No antigen has been identified for these receptors. The specimen was cultured PBMCs, collected from culture after CMV antigen stimulation. These TCRs come from a human donor in good health (CMV status not recorded). Some clones in this sample may be carry-over from other donors' samples.

This chain joins TRBV20-1 and TRBJ2-3; no firm D call. Trimming pared 3 bases from V and 0 bases from J, leaving 7 bases between. Germline V lookup: CDR1 DFQATT, CDR2 SNEGSKA (reference sequence). There are 13 residues in the CDR3. CDR3 sequence reads: CSASVPSTDTQYF. CDR3 DNA: TGCAGTGCTAGCGTCCCTAGCACAGATACGCAGTATTTT.

The V call is TRBV7-6, the J call TRBJ2-7; TRBD1 agrees at 9 bases. Germline trimming cut 4 bases from V and 4 bases from J; bases unmatched to any gene: 11. The CDR3 length is 16 residues. Germline lookup yields CDR1 SGHVS and CDR2 FNYEAQ. CDR3 residues: CASSSRFRQGGYEQYF. The CDR3 bases are TGTGCCAGCAGCTCCCGCTTCAGACAGGGGGGTTACGAGCAGTACTTC.

This clonotype showed up just once. This chain connects TRBV7-6 to TRBJ1-1; D gene ambiguous. Germline values: CDR1 SGHVS, CDR2 FNYEAQ. V was pared by 5 bases and J by 9 bases, with 19 bases between. This CDR3 region has 14 residues. DNA of the CDR3: TGTGCCAGCAGCATCCTCTGGGTGGGATTAAAAGCTTTCTTT. It translates to CASSILWVGLKAFF. Using reference TRBV7-6 and TRBJ1-1 for the parts outside the CDR3, the full variable domain is GAGVSQSPRYKVTKRGQDVALRCDPISGHVSLYWYRQALGQGPEFLTYFNYEAQQDKSGLPNDRFSAERPEGSISTLTIQRTEQRDSAMYRCASSILWVGLKAFFGQGTRLTVV.

The V call is TRBV11-2, the J call TRBJ2-1, with 8 bases matching TRBD2. The CDR3 contains 16 residues. The trim removed 4 bases at V and 5 bases at J, leaving 10 bases unmatched. CDR1 is SGHAT, CDR2 FQNNGV, per germline. CDR3 DNA: TGTGCCAGCAGCTCCATGGTAATAGCGGGAAACAATGAGCAGTTCTTC. Translating gives CASSSMVIAGNNEQFF.

The table lists this clonotype with a few counts. The chain has TRBV6-5 and TRBJ2-2; 8 nucleotides line up with TRBD2. The CDR3 totals 15 residues. With 5 bases clipped from V and 0 bases from J, the junction kept 2 bases outside the gene matches. Germline V gene lookup returns CDR1 MNHEY and CDR2 SVGAGI. The CDR3 coding sequence is TGTGCCAGCAGTAAAGCGGGGGCGAACACCGGGGAGCTGTTTTTT. This encodes CASSKAGANTGELFF.

This clonotype has a handful of counts. This chain uses TRBV4-2 with TRBJ1-2, with D perhaps TRBD1 (5 bases). The CDR3 loop spans 14 amino acids. The ends were cut back, 0 bases at V and 4 bases at J, with 9 bases in the middle. The germline V gene has CDR1 LGHNA and CDR2 YNFKEQ. Written as DNA, the CDR3 is TGTGCCAGCAGCCAAGACTCGACAGCCTATGGCTACACCTTC. Translated: CASSQDSTAYGYTF.

In this sample, this clonotype turned up many times. J is TRBJ2-3 and V is TRBV7-2; the D is unclear. The CDR3 extends over 13 amino acids. In germline, CDR1 is SGHTA, CDR2 FQGNSA. Trimming removed 5 bases at V and 6 bases at J, with 12 bases between. CDR3 in DNA: TGTGCCAGCAGCCGTTGGGATTGGGATACGCAGTATTTT. The encoded protein is CASSRWDWDTQYF.

This clonotype has a single count. The V call is TRBV7-4, the J call TRBJ1-4, with D possibly being TRBD1 (5 bases). There are 15 residues in the CDR3. Germline V lookup: CDR1 SGHVT, CDR2 SQSDAQ. Between the trimmed V and J ends, which lost 4 bases and 5 bases, there was a span of 14 bases. As DNA, the CDR3 is TGTGCCAGCAGCTCACGGGGGACGGGGAATGAAAAACTGTTTTTT. Its protein is CASSSRGTGNEKLFF.

The chain recombines TRBV24-1 with TRBJ2-1; TRBD1 agrees at 10 bases. Looked up from germline, CDR1 is KGHDR and CDR2 is SFDVKD. The CDR3 covers 15 residues. V trimming: 4 bases; J trimming: 4 bases; junction bases outside the gene matches: 3. The CDR3 coding sequence is TGTGCCACCAGTGAGACAGGGGGCTGGTACAATGAGCAGTTCTTC. Amino acid sequence: CATSETGGWYNEQFF.

This clonotype occurred once. The chain uses TRBV20-1 and TRBJ1-1; D unclear. The CDR3 has 13 amino acids. Deletions cut 3 bases from V and 5 bases from J, with 13 bases between. In germline, CDR1 is DFQATT, CDR2 SNEGSKA (reference sequence). This CDR3 reads CSASEGGRTEAFF. Written as DNA, the CDR3 is TGCAGTGCTAGCGAGGGTGGGCGGACTGAAGCTTTCTTT.

The table lists this clonotype with a few counts. The rearrangement links TRBV7-2 to TRBJ1-4; D is unclear. The CDR3 length is 16 residues. With 5 bases removed from V and 4 bases from J, the gap between germline ends came to 17 bases. CDR1 is SGHTA and CDR2 is FQGNSA in the germline V gene. The CDR3 coding sequence is TGTGCCAGCAGCGAAATATTATACAGTCATAATGAAAAACTGTTTTTT. It translates to CASSEILYSHNEKLFF.

This clonotype was seen only a few times. The V call is TRBV7-2, the J call TRBJ1-2; the D is unclear. This CDR3 has 14 amino acids. With 5 bases removed from V and 4 bases from J, the gap between germline ends came to 14 bases. Per the germline V gene, CDR1 is SGHTA and CDR2 is FQGNSA. CDR3 coding DNA: TGTGCCAGCAGCAAAGGACCTTGGGGCTATGGCTACACCTTC. This sequence encodes CASSKGPWGYGYTF.

The chain joins TRBV7-8 to TRBJ1-5, with D unclear. The CDR3 runs to 15 residues. Per germline, CDR1 SGHVS and CDR2 FQNEAQ. V was pared by 0 bases and J by 4 bases, with 10 bases between. The CDR3 DNA sequence: TGTGCCAGCAGCTTAGCGCGTACAGCTAATCAGCCCCAGCATTTT. Translated, it gives CASSLARTANQPQHF.

This clonotype was picked up a small number of times. The J gene is TRBJ2-7, the V gene TRBV12-3 or TRBV12-4; the D call may be TRBD1 or TRBD2 (5 bases each). Trimming removed 6 bases from V and 2 bases from J, with 14 bases in between. The CDR3 is 14 residues long. CDR3 coding DNA: TGTGCCAGCAGGGGGAGTAGGACACCCTACGAGCAGTACTTC. Protein sequence: CASRGSRTPYEQYF.

V usage is TRBV6-2 or TRBV6-3 and J usage is TRBJ2-1, with 12 bases lining up with TRBD2. The CDR3 covers 18 residues. The germline V gene encodes CDR1 MNHEY and CDR2 SVGEGT. V lost 6 bases and J lost 9; bases outside the gene matches: 18. CDR3 residues: CASSLPRQSGLAGREQFF. The CDR3 bases are TGTGCCAGCAGCCTACCCCGGCAATCCGGACTAGCGGGACGTGAGCAGTTCTTC.

This clonotype was picked up a small number of times. This rearrangement joins TRBV7-2 to TRBJ2-6; D not resolved. CDR3 length equals 16 residues. CDR1 and CDR2 (germline): SGHTA, FQGNSA. With 6 bases removed from V and 2 bases from J, the gap between germline ends came to 14 bases. The CDR3: CASSVHVSAGANVLTF. The CDR3 DNA follows: TGTGCCAGCAGTGTGCATGTCTCAGCTGGGGCCAACGTCCTGACTTTC.

The rearrangement uses TRBV11-2 and TRBJ2-5; D is unclear. This CDR3 has 14 amino acids. V was trimmed by 1 base and J by 7 bases, leaving 13 bases between them. CDR1 and CDR2 (germline): SGHAT, FQNNGV. The CDR3: CASSLVGPTGTQYF. CDR3 DNA: TGTGCCAGCAGCTTAGTAGGCCCAACCGGGACCCAGTACTTC.

The rearrangement joins TRBV7-4 to TRBJ1-2; 9 bases are shared with TRBD1. The CDR3 loop spans 15 amino acids. Looked up from germline, CDR1 is SGHVT and CDR2 is SQSDAQ. V was pared by 5 bases and J by 6 bases, with 10 bases of the junction left unmatched. The CDR3 region is CASSPLDRGQDGYTF. In nucleotides, the CDR3 is TGTGCCAGCAGCCCCCTGGACAGGGGCCAAGATGGCTACACCTTC. The full variable domain, with the rest looked up from reference TRBV7-4 and TRBJ1-2, is GAGVSQSPRYKVAKRGRDVALRCDSISGHVTLYWYRQTLGQGSEVLTYSQSDAQRDKSGRPSGRFSAERPERSVSTLKIQRTEQGDSAVYLCASSPLDRGQDGYTFGSGTRLTVV.

This clonotype turned up a few times. The gene calls are TRBV6-2 or TRBV6-3 and TRBJ1-1; D possibly corresponds to TRBD1 (6 bases). The V gene's germline CDR1 is MNHEY and CDR2 SVGEGT. V was clipped by 5 bases and J by 0 bases, with 19 bases between them. The CDR3 totals 17 residues. The CDR3 here is CASSRTARPWMNTEAFF. CDR3 in DNA: TGTGCCAGCAGTCGGACAGCCAGACCTTGGATGAACACTGAAGCTTTCTTT.

In its sample, this clonotype was seen a few times. The rearrangement joins TRBV12-3 or TRBV12-4 to TRBJ1-1, with 7 bases matching TRBD1. The V gene end was trimmed by 7 bases and the J gene end by 6 bases; junction bases not matched to a gene: 14. There are 15 residues in the CDR3. The CDR3 spells CASTPSEGAIAEAFF. The CDR3 DNA sequence: TGTGCCAGCACCCCCTCGGAGGGGGCGATCGCTGAAGCTTTCTTT.

The V gene is TRBV4-3, the J gene TRBJ2-2; 7 bases line up with TRBD2. The V and J ends lost 4 bases and 7 bases, in that order; junction bases with no gene match: 18. Germline V gene lookup returns CDR1 LGHNA and CDR2 YSLEER. The length of the CDR3 is 18 residues. CDR3 in amino acids: CASSPAFPGGGYDGELFF. Written as DNA, the CDR3 is TGCGCCAGCAGCCCAGCCTTCCCGGGAGGAGGGTATGACGGGGAGCTGTTTTTT.

This clonotype was seen a few times. V gene TRBV7-2 combines with J gene TRBJ1-1, with unresolved D. CDR1 and CDR2 (germline): SGHTA, FQGNSA. The CDR3 is made up of 15 amino acids. Trimming took 1 base from V and 0 from J, leaving 9 bases between them. The CDR3 reads CASSLVTGMNTEAFF. The DNA for the CDR3 is TGTGCCAGCAGCTTAGTGACCGGCATGAACACTGAAGCTTTCTTT.

V usage is TRBV5-4 and J usage is TRBJ1-2, with D unresolved. V lost 0 bases to trimming and J lost 4 bases, with 13 bases between them. The CDR3 runs 15 residues. In germline, CDR1 is SGHNT, CDR2 YYREEE (reference sequence). The CDR3 sequence is CASSLASYRPYGYTF. DNA for the CDR3: TGTGCCAGCAGCTTGGCCAGTTACAGACCCTATGGCTACACCTTC.

The V call is TRBV19, the J call TRBJ2-5; a weak D match, TRBD2 (6 bases). The CDR3 is made up of 14 amino acids. Looked up from germline, CDR1 is LNHDA and CDR2 is SQIVND (reference sequence). Trimming took 5 bases from V and 3 from J, leaving 13 bases between them. This CDR3 reads CASSRGDWEETQYF. The CDR3 DNA sequence: TGTGCCAGTAGTCGAGGGGACTGGGAAGAGACCCAGTACTTC. Complete variable domain (other parts from reference TRBV19 and TRBJ2-5): DGGITQSPKYLFRKEGQNVTLSCEQNLNHDAMYWYRQDPGQGLRLIYYSQIVNDFQKGDIAEGYSVSREKKESFPLTVTSAQKNPTAFYLCASSRGDWEETQYFGPGTRLLVL.

This clonotype was observed a few times. The chain is built from TRBV7-9 and TRBJ1-4, with 9 bases fitting TRBD1. With 4 bases clipped from V and 6 bases from J, the junction kept 6 bases outside the gene matches. This CDR3 comprises 15 residues. The germline V gene has CDR1 SEHNR and CDR2 FQNEAQ (reference sequence). In DNA, the CDR3 is TGTGCCAGCAGCTCCACAACAGGGGGCTATGAAAAACTGTTTTTT. Translating it yields CASSSTTGGYEKLFF.

J is TRBJ2-5 and V is TRBV7-2; 7 bases align to TRBD2. Germline lookup yields CDR1 SGHTA and CDR2 FQGNSA. With V trimmed by 1 base and J by 7 bases, 6 bases remained unmatched. CDR3 length: 14 amino acids. The CDR3 nucleotides read TGTGCCAGCAGCTTAGAGGGCGGGGGTGTGACCCAGTACTTC. Its protein is CASSLEGGGVTQYF.

The chain employs TRBV12-3 or TRBV12-4 and TRBJ1-2; tentatively, D is TRBD1 (6 bases). Trimming stripped 6 bases from V and 13 bases from J, with 15 bases between. CDR3 size: 11 residues. The CDR3 DNA is TGTGCCAGCAGCTACGACAGGTTGCCCACCTTC. Its translation: CASSYDRLPTF.

The table lists this clonotype with a few counts. V gene TRBV7-9 combines with J gene TRBJ2-1; maybe TRBD2 (6 bases). Germline V lookup: CDR1 SEHNR, CDR2 FQNEAQ (reference sequence). Trimming took 0 bases from V and 2 from J, leaving 20 bases between them. CDR3 length: 19 residues. The CDR3 region is CASSLAHVGSGGTYNEQFF. The CDR3 region has the DNA TGTGCCAGCAGCTTAGCGCACGTAGGTTCGGGCGGGACCTACAATGAGCAGTTCTTC.